The 15 T cell receptor beta chains below all came from one sample that was sequenced in a study of cytomegalovirus exposure and HLA in healthy donors. Clones were read by immunoSEQ multiplex PCR, and TCRdb kept only the in-frame ones, dropping some. The sample records approximately 160,000 clones, around 92% being singletons. The sequenced sample was PBMCs. The receptors here all came from a woman under 30 in good health and CMV-seropositive.

This clone was recorded a few times. The chain's CDR3 is CASSVGGGGLYNEQFF. For the CDR3, the DNA is TGTGCCAGCAGCGTAGGTGGGGGAGGGCTCTACAATGAGCAGTTCTTC. This chain links TRBV9 with TRBJ2-1, with TRBD2 identical over 7 bases. The germline gives CDR1 SGDLS, CDR2 YYNGEE. This CDR3 has 16 residues. V was pared by 0 bases and J by 3 bases, with 6 bases of the junction left unmatched.

The rearrangement uses TRBV5-4 and TRBJ2-7; no definite D call. CDR1 SGHNT and CDR2 YYREEE come from the germline V gene (reference sequence). V dropped 7 bases and J dropped 5 bases, with 10 bases sitting between them. This CDR3 is built from 11 residues. The CDR3 DNA reads as TGTGCCAGCGGTTGGCTGAACGAGCAGTACTTC. Its protein product is CASGWLNEQYF. Full variable domain (outside the CDR3, taken from reference TRBV5-4 and TRBJ2-7): ETGVTQSPTHLIKTRGQQVTLRCSSQSGHNTVSWYQQALGQGPQFIFQYYREEENGRGNFPPRFSGLQFPNYSSELNVNALELDDSALYLCASGWLNEQYFGPGTRLTVT.

J is TRBJ1-1 and V is TRBV29-1; TRBD1 matches at 8 bases. Per germline, CDR1 SQVTM and CDR2 ANQGSEA. V gave up 6 bases and J gave up 0 bases; unmatched junction bases: 6. The CDR3 is 14 residues long. The CDR3 reads CSVNGQGMNTEAFF. CDR3 nucleotide sequence: TGCAGCGTCAACGGACAGGGTATGAACACTGAAGCTTTCTTT.

This clone came up once. The V call is TRBV6-6, the J call TRBJ2-5; weak D call: TRBD1 (6 bases). V shed 2 bases and J shed 5 bases, with 9 bases lying between them. The CDR3 is 13 residues long. Germline lookup yields CDR1 MNHNY and CDR2 SVGAGI (reference sequence). CDR3: CASSYLQGETQYF. DNA for the CDR3: TGTGCCAGCAGTTACCTCCAGGGGGAGACCCAGTACTTC.

V usage is TRBV7-2 and J usage is TRBJ1-5; D is undetermined. Deletions cut 2 bases from V and 0 bases from J, with 11 bases between. This CDR3 region has 16 residues. Germline V gene lookup returns CDR1 SGHTA and CDR2 FQGNSA. The chain's CDR3 is CASSLQAGYSNQPQHF. The CDR3 DNA reads as TGTGCCAGCAGCTTACAAGCGGGGTATAGCAATCAGCCCCAGCATTTT.

This chain connects TRBV29-1 to TRBJ1-1, with 9 nucleotides matching TRBD1. The V segment lost 7 bases and the J segment 4 bases; nucleotides outside the gene matches: 4. Per the germline V gene, CDR1 is SQVTM and CDR2 is ANQGSEA. CDR3 length: 12 residues. In DNA form, the CDR3 reads TGCAGCGGAGAGACAGGGGGCACTGAAGCTTTCTTT. Protein product: CSGETGGTEAFF.

This sequence joins TRBV9 and TRBJ2-7, with 7 bases lining up with TRBD2. CDR1 and CDR2 from the germline V gene are SGDLS and YYNGEE. The CDR3 loop spans 16 amino acids. V lost 4 bases and J lost 4; bases outside the gene matches: 14. The DNA of the CDR3 is TGTGCCAGCAGCCCCCTGGGGGGAGGGCCTCAGTACGAGCAGTACTTC. Protein: CASSPLGGGPQYEQYF.

V gene TRBV29-1 combines with J gene TRBJ1-2, with TRBD1 matching 7 bases. J gave up 2 bases and V 5 bases, and 2 bases lay outside the gene matches. This CDR3 is built from 12 residues. Germline-derived CDR1 and CDR2 are SQVTM and ANQGSEA. CDR3: CSVSDRNYGYTF. CDR3 nucleotides: TGCAGCGTTTCGGACAGGAACTATGGCTACACCTTC.

The V call is TRBV10-3, the J call TRBJ2-7, with 8 positions matching TRBD1. Germline CDR1 ENHRY, CDR2 SYGVKD. V lost 4 bases, J lost 4 bases, and 6 bases stayed unmatched. The CDR3 is 14 residues long. The DNA of the CDR3 is TGTGCCATCAGTGCACGGGACAGGTTTTACGAGCAGTACTTC. This encodes CAISARDRFYEQYF.

The rearrangement uses TRBV5-8 and TRBJ1-5, with D hard to call. The CDR3 runs to 11 residues. Germline assignment: CDR1 SGHTS and CDR2 YDEGEE. V dropped 4 bases and J dropped 4 bases, with 3 bases sitting between them. The CDR3 loop is CASSPNQPQHF. For the CDR3, the DNA is TGTGCCAGCAGCCCAAATCAGCCCCAGCATTTT.

The gene calls are TRBV6-6 and TRBJ2-6; 7 nucleotides match TRBD1. CDR1 and CDR2 (germline): MNHNY, SVGAGI (reference sequence). The CDR3 is 16 residues long. V gave up 6 bases and J gave up 4 bases; unmatched junction bases: 9. The CDR3 spells CASRSGGPGGANVLTF. The CDR3 region has the DNA TGTGCCAGCAGGTCAGGGGGACCTGGGGGGGCCAACGTCCTGACTTTC.

This clone was found once. The chain links TRBV7-9 to TRBJ1-2, with D tentatively TRBD1 (6 bases). This CDR3 contains 15 residues. Trimming took 5 bases from V and 4 from J, leaving 17 bases between them. Germline V lookup: CDR1 SEHNR, CDR2 FQNEAQ (reference sequence). The CDR3 sequence is CASSPYREGFYGYTF. DNA for the CDR3: TGTGCCAGCAGCCCGTACAGGGAGGGGTTCTATGGCTACACCTTC. Based on the CDR3 plus reference TRBV7-9 and TRBJ1-2, the full variable domain is DTGVSQNPRHKITKRGQNVTFRCDPISEHNRLYWYRQTLGQGPEFLTYFQNEAQLEKSRLLSDRFSAERPKGSFSTLEIQRTEQGDSAMYLCASSPYREGFYGYTFGSGTRLTVV.

The V gene is TRBV7-2, the J gene TRBJ1-2; 10 bases agree with TRBD1. After removal of 3 bases from V and 3 bases from J, the junction contained 4 bases not matched to a gene. CDR1 is SGHTA and CDR2 is FQGNSA in the germline V gene. CDR3 length: 15 amino acids. This CDR3 is CASSFDRGLYYGYTF. CDR3 DNA: TGTGCCAGCAGCTTCGACAGGGGGCTATACTATGGCTACACCTTC.

The rearrangement joins TRBV5-1 to TRBJ2-7; possible D gene TRBD2, 6 bases. The CDR3 has 14 amino acids. Trimming removed 6 bases at V and 6 bases at J, with 19 bases between. CDR1 and CDR2 (germline): SGHRS, YFSETQ. This chain's CDR3 is CASTPENRRGEQYF. CDR3 DNA sequence: TGCGCCAGCACCCCCGAGAACAGGAGGGGCGAGCAGTACTTC. Complete variable domain (other parts from reference TRBV5-1 and TRBJ2-7): KAGVTQTPRYLIKTRGQQVTLSCSPISGHRSVSWYQQTPGQGLQFLFEYFSETQRNKGNFPGRFSGRQFSNSRSEMNVSTLELGDSALYLCASTPENRRGEQYFGPGTRLTVT.

V usage is TRBV5-4 and J usage is TRBJ1-2, with D possibly TRBD1 on 5 matching bases. Germline loops: CDR1 SGHNT, CDR2 YYREEE (reference sequence). Between the trimmed V and J ends, which lost 0 bases and 7 bases, there was a span of 13 bases. The CDR3 is 14 residues long. The CDR3 nucleotides are TGTGCCAGCAGCTTGGAGGTCCAGGGCGTTGGCTACACCTTC. Translated: CASSLEVQGVGYTF.